The T cell receptor beta chain described here comes from a study of tumor and adjacent non-tumor tissue in lung cancer. Across the whole study: The patients, 10 to 11 men and 5 women, were roughly 31 to 80 with stage I to III disease.

General observations from the study: Higher tumor TCR diversity was associated with shorter survival. Normal lung showed higher cumulative top 100 clone frequency than tumor.

TCRbeta libraries were built with three rounds of nested PCR, modified from ARM-PCR. In TCRdb, the multiplex PCR reads were re-called with MiXCR into one record per CDR3 protein. The sample contains roughly 76,000 distinct CDR3 sequences, about two thirds of which appear only once. Trimming cost V 6 bases and J 5 bases, with 14 bases left between them. Germline values: CDR1 LNHDA, CDR2 SQIVND (reference sequence). This CDR3 region has 13 residues. Regarding this clonotype: The target antigen is unknown.

No cell sorting was done before RNA was extracted from the tissue. V gene TRBV19 combines with J gene TRBJ2-7, with D tentatively TRBD2 (5 bases). Sequenced material: lung tumor tissue. This receptor was taken from a woman in her 70s with non-small cell lung cancer. For the CDR3, the DNA is TGTGCCAGTAGATCGGGATCGGGTGACGAGCAGTACTTC. Translated: CASRSGSGDEQYF.